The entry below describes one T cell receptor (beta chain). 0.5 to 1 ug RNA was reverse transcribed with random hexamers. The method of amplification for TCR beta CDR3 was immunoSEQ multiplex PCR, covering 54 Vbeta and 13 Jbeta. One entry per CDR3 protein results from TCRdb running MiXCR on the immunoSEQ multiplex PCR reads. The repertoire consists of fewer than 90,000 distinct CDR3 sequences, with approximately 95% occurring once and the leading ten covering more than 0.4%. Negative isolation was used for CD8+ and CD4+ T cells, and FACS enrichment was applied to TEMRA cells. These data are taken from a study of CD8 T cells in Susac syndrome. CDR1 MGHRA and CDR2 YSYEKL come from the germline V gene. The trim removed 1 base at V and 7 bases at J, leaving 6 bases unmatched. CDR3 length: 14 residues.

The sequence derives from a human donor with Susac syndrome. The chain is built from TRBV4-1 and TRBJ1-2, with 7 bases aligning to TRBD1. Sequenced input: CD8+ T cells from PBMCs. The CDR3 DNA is TGCGCCAGCAGCCAAGTGGGACAGAGTCTTGGCTACACCTTC. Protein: CASSQVGQSLGYTF.